This T cell receptor (beta chain) appears in the sequencing data of a study of metastatic and nonmetastatic thyroid tumors. Overall study context: Thyroid patients, malignant and benign, had repertoires compared across blood and tumor or nodule tissue.

Details on this clone: The junction does not match germline at one end; this may be a read error.

CDR1 MDHEN and CDR2 SYDVKM come from the germline V gene. The CDR3 is made up of 11 amino acids. The entire patient cohort was treatment-naive prior to thyroid surgery. Authors' data handling: Construction of a distant-metastasis classifier for papillary thyroid cancer relied on CDR3 differences across clinicopathological groups. TCRdb reassembled clones from the PCR reads with MiXCR. The V and J calls and clone size come from TCRdb's table, not from the authors' own analysis. The sample lists 25,000 to 40,000 clones, over 15% occurring once. What was sequenced was blood. The chain carries TRBV28 and TRBJ2-5, with D unresolved. The sequence came from a female donor with papillary thyroid cancer or a benign thyroid nodule (not recorded which). Some clones in this sample may be carry-over from other donors' samples. This CDR3 reads CASIRKDTQYF. The CDR3 DNA reads as TGTGCCAGCATCCGAAAAGATACCCAGTACTTC.